These T cell receptor beta chains were read from a single sample in a study of blood T cell repertoires in COVID-19. Libraries were prepared by immunoSEQ multiplex PCR; TCRdb keeps only in-frame clonotypes and omits some of them. The table shows 250,000 to 300,000 clones, with around 89% occurring only once. Sample: peripheral blood. The receptors shown here come from a woman aged 55-70 years with COVID-19, enrolled during active disease. Each CDR3 is given with its conserved first and last residue. D genes are given only for firm matches. Size is omitted from some rows. Given values are once, few, many or a class for expanded clones.

V	size	J	D	DNA	CDR3
TRBV19	NA	TRBJ1-5	NA	TGTGCCAGTAGTTCTATTCTGGACAGATCGAGGAGTCAGCCCCAGCATTTT	CASSSILDRSRSQPQHF
TRBV27	NA	TRBJ2-1	TRBD2	TGTGCCAGCAGGATAGGACTAGCGGGGGGGAGGAGTGAGCAGTTCTTC	CASRIGLAGGRSEQFF
TRBV3-1/TRBV3-2	NA	TRBJ2-5	NA	TGTGCCAGCAGTAGTATTCCGGGACAAGAGACCCAGTACTTC	CASSSIPGQETQYF
TRBV14	NA	TRBJ1-6	NA	TGTGCCAGCAGCCCTCCAGGGTTCTCACCCCTCCACTTT	CASSPPGFSPLHF
TRBV7-9	NA	TRBJ1-2	TRBD1	TGTGCCAGCAGCCCACGACAGGGGGGCAGCTATGGCTACACCTTC	CASSPRQGGSYGYTF
TRBV5-8	NA	TRBJ1-2	TRBD1	TGTGCCAGCAGCTTGAGTCCCACAGGGGGCTATGGCTACACCTTC	CASSLSPTGGYGYTF
TRBV11-1	NA	TRBJ1-4	NA	TGTGCCAGCAGCTTAGGCTCCGGGTCAACTAATGAAAAACTGTTTTTT	CASSLGSGSTNEKLFF
TRBV18	NA	TRBJ1-4	NA	TGTGCCAGCTCGCCAAGGGGTCGGCTAGAAAAACTGTTTTTT	CASSPRGRLEKLFF
TRBV3-1/TRBV3-2	NA	TRBJ2-5	TRBD2	TGTGCCAGCAGCCAAGGGACTAGCGGTTACCAAGAGACCCAGTACTTC	CASSQGTSGYQETQYF
TRBV2	NA	TRBJ2-5	NA	TGTGCCAGCAACCGCGGAGGGGCGGGGTACCAAGAGACCCAGTACTTC	CASNRGGAGYQETQYF
TRBV5-1	NA	TRBJ2-5	TRBD1	TGCGCCAGCAGCTTAGGGGACAGGGGGATCGGGACCCAGTACTTC	CASSLGDRGIGTQYF
TRBV27	NA	TRBJ1-1	NA	TGTGCCAGCAGAAACAGGAACCTGAACTCTGAAGCTTTCTTT	CASRNRNLNSEAFF
TRBV10-3	NA	TRBJ2-7	TRBD1	TGTGCCATCGGAACGCCATCCGGGACAGGAGGTTCAGAGCAGTACTTC	CAIGTPSGTGGSEQYF
TRBV4-3	NA	TRBJ2-5	TRBD1	TGCGCCAGCAGCCAAGGGGTGAGGGGGCGGGAGACCCAGTACTTC	CASSQGVRGRETQYF
TRBV10-3	NA	TRBJ2-7	NA	TGTGCCATCAGTGACGGTACTTACGAGCAGTACTTC	CAISDGTYEQYF
TRBV21-1	NA	TRBJ1-2	NA	TGTGCCAGCAGCAGGGACAGGGCCAAAGACTCCAGACCGATTTCCTATGGCTACACCTTC	CASSRDRAKDSRPISYGYTF
TRBV6-5	NA	TRBJ2-7	NA	TGTGCCAGCAAAGAAAGAGTCGAGCAGTACTTC	CASKERVEQYF
TRBV4-2	NA	TRBJ1-4	NA	TGTGCCAGCAGCATAAATACAGGGATTAATGAAAAACTGTTTTTT	CASSINTGINEKLFF
TRBV11-2	once	TRBJ2-1	TRBD2	TGTGCCAGCAGCTTCCTAAGGACTAGCGGGGCCAATGAGCAGTTCTTC	CASSFLRTSGANEQFF
TRBV3-1/TRBV3-2	NA	TRBJ2-7	NA	TGTGCCAGCAGCCAAGAGGTGGCCAGCTACGAGCAGTACTTC	CASSQEVASYEQYF
TRBV19	NA	TRBJ1-5	NA	TGTGCCAGTAGTCCACTAATGCTTAGCAATCAGCCCCAGCATTTT	CASSPLMLSNQPQHF
TRBV25-1	NA	TRBJ2-2	NA	TGTGCCAGCAGTGAATGGGAAGGGGCTGACGGGGAGCTGTTTTTT	CASSEWEGADGELFF
TRBV7-2	NA	TRBJ1-2	NA	TGTGCCAGCAGCGCCCCGACAGAGTATGGCTACACCTTC	CASSAPTEYGYTF
TRBV6-2/TRBV6-3	NA	TRBJ2-5	TRBD2	TGTGCCAGCAGTCCGAGGACTAGCGGGGGACCAACGCGGGAAGAGACCCAGTACTTC	CASSPRTSGGPTREETQYF
TRBV9	NA	TRBJ2-5	TRBD1	TGTGCCAGCAGCGACTACAGGGGGCAGGGTGAAGAGACCCAGTACTTC	CASSDYRGQGEETQYF
TRBV5-4	NA	TRBJ1-6	TRBD1	TGTGCCAGCAGCGACCCGGACAGGGGTACGTTTTCACCCCTCCACTTT	CASSDPDRGTFSPLHF
TRBV7-9	few	TRBJ1-1	NA	TGTGCCAGCAGCTTACAACAGAAGAACACTGAAGCTTTCTTT	CASSLQQKNTEAFF
TRBV19	NA	TRBJ2-7	TRBD1	TGTGCCAGTAGTATGACAGGGGGGGGCGAGCAGTACTTC	CASSMTGGGEQYF
TRBV15	NA	TRBJ2-5	TRBD2	TGTGCCACCAGCCCCCGGGTAGCGGGGGGGAAAGAGACCCAGTACTTC	CATSPRVAGGKETQYF
TRBV7-2	NA	TRBJ1-6	NA	TGTGCCAGCAGCGGCCCGGGACAATCTTTCGGACCCCTCCACTTT	CASSGPGQSFGPLHF
TRBV9	NA	TRBJ1-6	TRBD1	TGTGCCAGCAGCCCCCGCACAGGGGGAAGTTCACCCCTCCACTTT	CASSPRTGGSSPLHF
TRBV6-5	NA	TRBJ2-5	TRBD1	TGTGCCAGCAGTTACTCTACAGGGGGTGGTGGGACCCAGTACTTC	CASSYSTGGGGTQYF
TRBV13	NA	TRBJ2-5	TRBD2	TGTGCCAGCAGCCCCGCTAGCGGGGGGGCCCGGGAGACCCAGTACTTC	CASSPASGGARETQYF
TRBV7-9	NA	TRBJ1-1	NA	TGTGCCAGCAGCTCCAGGGGATCGAACACTGAAGCTTTCTTT	CASSSRGSNTEAFF
TRBV3-1/TRBV3-2	NA	TRBJ2-7	TRBD1	TGTGCCAGCAGCCTAGGGCTCGGACAGGCCTACGAGCAGTACTTC	CASSLGLGQAYEQYF
TRBV6-5	NA	TRBJ1-2	NA	TGTGCCAGCAGTTACCGAGACAGGACCCATGGCTACACCTTC	CASSYRDRTHGYTF
TRBV7-3	NA	TRBJ2-2	TRBD1	TGTGCCAGCGGGGGTCGACAGGGTGGAGCCGGGGAGCTGTTTTTT	CASGGRQGGAGELFF
TRBV6-2/TRBV6-3	NA	TRBJ2-3	NA	TGTGCCAGCAGTTTAGGGGGAGGCACAGATACGCAGTATTTT	CASSLGGGTDTQYF
TRBV9	NA	TRBJ2-2	NA	TGTGCCAGCAGCTCCAGTGTGGGGGCCGAGACCGGGGAGCTGTTTTTT	CASSSSVGAETGELFF
TRBV14	NA	TRBJ1-1	TRBD1	TGTGCCAGCAGCCAATTGGTCCCGGGACAGGGGCCATACACTGAAGCTTTCTTT	CASSQLVPGQGPYTEAFF
TRBV3-1/TRBV3-2	NA	TRBJ1-2	TRBD1	TGTGCCAGCAGCGAGACAGGGGGTGGGTCTTATGGCTACACCTTC	CASSETGGGSYGYTF
TRBV5-6	NA	TRBJ1-2	TRBD1	TGTGCCAGCAGCTTGGGAATAGAGGGGGCGTTCAGCGGCTACACCTTC	CASSLGIEGAFSGYTF
TRBV10-3	NA	TRBJ2-6	NA	TGTGCCACCCTACGGGGTTCTGGTACTGGGGCCAACGTCCTGACTTTC	CATLRGSGTGANVLTF
TRBV7-9	NA	TRBJ1-1	NA	TGTGCCAGCAGCTTAAAGGGGTGGGAAGCTTTCTTT	CASSLKGWEAFF
TRBV5-1	NA	TRBJ1-3	NA	TGCGCCAGCAGCGACGACCGTCAGGGTACCGCTGGAAACACCATATATTTT	CASSDDRQGTAGNTIYF
TRBV27	NA	TRBJ2-1	TRBD1	TGTGCCAGCAGCCGAACAGGGGCCTCCTACAATGAGCAGTTCTTC	CASSRTGASYNEQFF
TRBV4-3	many	TRBJ1-1	TRBD1	TGCGCCAGCAGCCAAGGATTGGGGCAGGGGGGCTCTGAAGCTTTCTTT	CASSQGLGQGGSEAFF
TRBV19	NA	TRBJ1-5	NA	TGTGCCAGTAGTATGGCGGGCAATCAGCCCCAGCATTTT	CASSMAGNQPQHF
TRBV4-1	NA	TRBJ1-1	TRBD1	TGCGCCAGCAGCCAAGCGACAGGGGAATCGAACACTGAAGCTTTCTTT	CASSQATGESNTEAFF
TRBV18	NA	TRBJ1-6	TRBD1	TGTGCCAGCTCACCGGGAAGAAGGGGGCGTTTTCATTCACCCCTCCACTTT	CASSPGRRGRFHSPLHF
TRBV7-2	NA	TRBJ1-5	NA	TGTGCCAGCAGCCCCCCCGTATCGTTAAGCAATCAGCCCCAGCATTTT	CASSPPVSLSNQPQHF
TRBV4-1	NA	TRBJ1-1	NA	TGCGCCAGCAGCCAAGATCTGGGACAATCGAACACTGAAGCTTTCTTT	CASSQDLGQSNTEAFF
TRBV5-5	NA	TRBJ2-5	NA	TGTGCCAGCAGCTTGGTAGAGGAGACCCAGTACTTC	CASSLVEETQYF
TRBV27	NA	TRBJ2-7	TRBD1	TGTGCCAGCAGTGCGGACAGGGGCTACGAGCAGTACTTC	CASSADRGYEQYF
TRBV6-6	NA	TRBJ2-2	NA	TGTGCCAGCAGTTTTACACTCGACACGAGTTCCGGGGAGCTGTTTTTT	CASSFTLDTSSGELFF
TRBV4-3	NA	TRBJ2-7	NA	TGCGCCAGCAGCCAAACGGGGGAGGAGCAGTACTTC	CASSQTGEEQYF
TRBV11-2	NA	TRBJ2-7	NA	TGTGCCAGCAGCCACACAGGCCGGAAGCAGTACTTC	CASSHTGRKQYF